The 27 T cell receptor beta chains below were found in one sample sequenced in a study of cytomegalovirus exposure and HLA in healthy donors. Sequencing used immunoSEQ multiplex PCR; TCRdb keeps in-frame clones, though not all of them. This table holds a few hundred thousand clones, about 91% found once. The specimen sequenced was PBMCs. The receptors derive from a woman younger than 30 in good health and CMV-seronegative.

The V call is TRBV28, the J call TRBJ2-5; 7 bases agree with TRBD1. With V trimmed by 6 bases and J by 2 bases, 15 bases remained unmatched. The CDR3 spans 17 residues. Germline loops: CDR1 MDHEN, CDR2 SYDVKM. The chain's CDR3 is CASSLPATGQRQETQYF. CDR3 bases: TGTGCCAGCAGCCTACCCGCGACAGGGCAGAGGCAAGAGACCCAGTACTTC. Looking up the rest from reference TRBV28 and TRBJ2-5 gives the full variable domain: DVKVTQSSRYLVKRTGEKVFLECVQDMDHENMFWYRQDPGLGLRLIYFSYDVKMKEKGDIPEGYSVSREKKERFSLILESASTNQTSMYLCASSLPATGQRQETQYFGPGTRLLVL.

This chain joins TRBV2 and TRBJ2-5, with 9 bases lining up with TRBD1. Germline V lookup: CDR1 SNHLY, CDR2 FYNNEI. The CDR3 spans 15 residues. The J segment lost 5 bases and the V segment lost 5 bases, leaving 9 bases of the junction unmatched. DNA of the CDR3: TGTGCCAGCAGTCCTCCGGGACAGGGTTGGGAGACCCAGTACTTC. Translation: CASSPPGQGWETQYF.

The J gene is TRBJ2-7, the V gene TRBV10-3; 10 bases agree with TRBD1. Germline trimming cut 3 bases from V and 5 bases from J; bases unmatched to any gene: 4. Germline V gene data show CDR1 as ENHRY and CDR2 as SYGVKD. The CDR3 covers 14 residues. In DNA form, the CDR3 reads TGTGCCATCAGTGAAGGGACAGGGGTGGACGAGCAGTACTTC. Translating gives CAISEGTGVDEQYF.

Only one count was recorded for this clone. The V call is TRBV9, the J call TRBJ1-2; 7 bases align to TRBD1. The trim removed 4 bases at V and 5 bases at J, leaving 8 bases unmatched. The length of the CDR3 is 14 residues. Germline V gene data show CDR1 as SGDLS and CDR2 as YYNGEE. The CDR3 region has the DNA TGTGCCAGCAGCCCAACCGGGGACAGTTATGGCTACACCTTC. Translation gives CASSPTGDSYGYTF.

The rearrangement links TRBV30 to TRBJ2-5, with 8 nucleotides matching TRBD1. This CDR3 has 15 amino acids. V was pared by 4 bases and J by 4 bases, with 11 bases of the junction left unmatched. From germline, CDR1 is GTSNPN and CDR2 SVGIG (reference sequence). Here the CDR3 reads CAWNLFDRGGETQYF. The CDR3 nucleotides are TGTGCCTGGAACCTATTCGACAGGGGAGGAGAGACCCAGTACTTC.

This clone is a singleton in its sample. V gene TRBV7-2 combines with J gene TRBJ1-5; D might be TRBD1 (6 bases). Trimming cost V 8 bases and J 2 bases, with 13 bases left between them. This CDR3 is 14 amino acids long. Germline V lookup: CDR1 SGHTA, CDR2 FQGNSA. CDR3 region: CASGRQEGNQPQHF. The CDR3 nucleotides are TGTGCCAGCGGTCGACAGGAGGGCAATCAGCCCCAGCATTTT.

This chain uses TRBV2 with TRBJ1-1, with D uncertain. Trimming shortened V by 7 bases and J by 1 base, and 13 bases separated the two germline ends. The CDR3 is 14 residues long. The germline CDR1 and CDR2 sequences are SNHLY and FYNNEI. CDR3 sequence reads: CASTVYQKNTEAFF. CDR3 sequence (DNA): TGTGCCAGCACCGTGTACCAGAAGAACACTGAAGCTTTCTTT.

The rearrangement links TRBV13 to TRBJ1-3, with 7 nucleotides matching TRBD1. Trimming took 0 bases from V and 0 from J; bases not matched to a gene: 5. This CDR3 spans 17 amino acids. Germline V lookup: CDR1 PRHDT, CDR2 FYEKMQ (reference sequence). CDR3 nucleotides: TGTGCCAGCAGCTTAGGCCGAGGGACAGCCTCTGGAAACACCATATATTTT. It is translated as CASSLGRGTASGNTIYF.

In this sample, this clone turned up once. This chain joins TRBV27 and TRBJ2-7, with TRBD2 identical over 7 bases. The CDR3 is 15 residues long. The germline CDR1 and CDR2 sequences are MNHEY and SMNVEV (reference sequence). Germline trimming cut 3 bases from V and 0 bases from J; bases unmatched to any gene: 5. CDR3 DNA: TGTGCCAGCAGTTTTTTGGGGGGGTCCTCCTACGAGCAGTACTTC. Encoded protein: CASSFLGGSSYEQYF.

V usage is TRBV28 and J usage is TRBJ1-5; 10 bases map to TRBD1. The J segment lost 6 bases and the V segment lost 3 bases, leaving 5 bases of the junction unmatched. Looked up from germline, CDR1 is MDHEN and CDR2 is SYDVKM. This CDR3 has 15 amino acids. In DNA, the CDR3 is TGTGCCAGCAGTTTCAGGACAGGGGGGGGTCAGCCCCAGCATTTT. Translated: CASSFRTGGGQPQHF. The variable domain in full, completed from reference TRBV28 and TRBJ1-5, reads DVKVTQSSRYLVKRTGEKVFLECVQDMDHENMFWYRQDPGLGLRLIYFSYDVKMKEKGDIPEGYSVSREKKERFSLILESASTNQTSMYLCASSFRTGGGQPQHFGDGTRLSIL.

The rearrangement links TRBV2 to TRBJ2-1, with 7 nucleotides matching TRBD1. The germline gives CDR1 SNHLY, CDR2 FYNNEI. The CDR3 runs to 15 residues. After removal of 6 bases from V and 2 bases from J, the junction contained 7 bases not matched to a gene. The CDR3 nucleotides read TGTGCCAGCAGAGAACGACAGGGCCCCTACAATGAGCAGTTCTTC. It codes for CASRERQGPYNEQFF.

This sequence joins TRBV10-2 and TRBJ2-5; no reliable D call. Trimming shortened V by 2 bases and J by 2 bases, and 9 bases separated the two germline ends. The CDR3 contains 14 residues. Germline V CDR1 and CDR2: WSHSY, SAAADI. This CDR3 is CASSEAAFQETQYF. CDR3 DNA: TGCGCCAGCAGTGAGGCGGCCTTTCAAGAGACCCAGTACTTC.

V gene TRBV6-5 combines with J gene TRBJ1-2; D gene ambiguous. The V gene lost 2 bases and the J gene lost 4 bases, with 14 bases spanning the gap. The CDR3 totals 15 residues. Germline loops: CDR1 MNHEY, CDR2 SVGAGI. CDR3 amino acids: CASSYDIRSIYGYTF. CDR3 sequence (DNA): TGTGCCAGCAGTTACGATATACGGTCGATCTATGGCTACACCTTC.

This chain connects TRBV6-6 to TRBJ2-3; 10 positions match TRBD2. With V trimmed by 7 bases and J by 6 bases, 7 bases remained unmatched. Looked up from germline, CDR1 is MNHNY and CDR2 is SVGAGI (reference sequence). CDR3 length: 14 amino acids. This CDR3 is CASKTSGKGDTQYF. The DNA for the CDR3 is TGTGCCAGCAAAACTAGCGGGAAGGGTGATACGCAGTATTTT.

The chain carries TRBV7-2 and TRBJ1-1; D is perhaps TRBD1 (5 bases). The CDR3 is 14 amino acids. Germline CDR1 SGHTA, CDR2 FQGNSA. V shed 3 bases and J shed 1 base, with 9 bases lying between them. The CDR3 sequence: CASSFWTRNTEAFF. The CDR3 DNA reads TGTGCCAGCAGCTTCTGGACAAGGAACACTGAAGCTTTCTTT.

The J gene is TRBJ1-4, the V gene TRBV28, with 10 positions matching TRBD1. CDR1 MDHEN and CDR2 SYDVKM come from the germline V gene. CDR3 length: 12 residues. The V gene end was trimmed by 3 bases and the J gene end by 16 bases; junction bases not matched to a gene: 5. This chain's CDR3 is CASSFPGQGGFF. CDR3 in DNA: TGTGCCAGCAGTTTTCCCGGACAGGGGGGGTTTTTT.

The J gene is TRBJ2-3, the V gene TRBV2; D gene ambiguous. V dropped 5 bases and J dropped 1 base, with 10 bases sitting between them. Germline CDR1 reads SNHLY; CDR2 reads FYNNEI. This CDR3 region has 14 residues. The CDR3 bases are TGTGCCAGCAGTTCTCTAATTGGCACAGATACGCAGTATTTT. Its translation is CASSSLIGTDTQYF. The complete variable domain, with remaining parts taken from reference TRBV2 and TRBJ2-3, reads EPEVTQTPSHQVTQMGQEVILRCVPISNHLYFYWYRQILGQKVEFLVSFYNNEISEKSEIFDDQFSVERPDGSNFTLKIRSTKLEDSAMYFCASSSLIGTDTQYFGPGTRLTVL.

This clone was observed a handful of times. The rearrangement uses TRBV7-8 and TRBJ1-2; 10 nucleotides line up with TRBD1. The CDR3 loop spans 16 amino acids. Trimming cost V 3 bases and J 4 bases; bases outside gene matches: 8. Germline V gene lookup returns CDR1 SGHVS and CDR2 FQNEAQ. The CDR3: CASSFAGQGDPYGYTF. The DNA for the CDR3 is TGTGCCAGCAGCTTCGCCGGACAGGGGGATCCCTATGGCTACACCTTC.

A single count supports this clone. CDR3 coding DNA: TGTGCCAGCAGATCTACGACAGGGGGCAATGAGCAGTTCTTC. Its translation: CASRSTTGGNEQFF. The chain is built from TRBV6-4 and TRBJ2-1, with 9 bases aligning to TRBD1. Per germline, CDR1 MRHNA and CDR2 SNTAGT. The CDR3 has 14 amino acids. Trimming at V came to 6 bases and at J to 6 bases, leaving 6 bases not matched to a gene.

V is TRBV9 and J is TRBJ2-1, with 13 bases fitting TRBD2. The CDR3 spans 19 residues. In germline, CDR1 is SGDLS, CDR2 YYNGEE. V lost 4 bases, J lost 1 base, and 11 bases stayed unmatched. The CDR3 region is CASSQGTSGMIGSYNEQFF. DNA of the CDR3: TGTGCCAGCAGCCAGGGGACTAGCGGGATGATAGGGTCCTACAATGAGCAGTTCTTC.

This clone appeared a few times. This rearrangement joins TRBV13 to TRBJ2-7, with D hard to call. The V end lost 1 base, the J end lost 3 bases, and 13 bases lay between the germline ends. Germline assignment: CDR1 PRHDT and CDR2 FYEKMQ (reference sequence). The CDR3 is 15 residues long. The CDR3 spells CASSLASQLSYEQYF. Written as DNA, the CDR3 is TGTGCCAGCAGCTTAGCGTCACAGCTTAGCTACGAGCAGTACTTC.

In DNA, the CDR3 is TGTGCCAGCAGTTTACCAGGTCCAGCTAACTATGGCTACACCTTC. This sequence encodes CASSLPGPANYGYTF. The chain is built from TRBV28 and TRBJ1-2; D is undetermined. The CDR3 is 15 amino acids. V was clipped by 2 bases and J by 0 bases, with 10 bases between them. Germline lookup yields CDR1 MDHEN and CDR2 SYDVKM.

The chain links TRBV28 to TRBJ1-3, with 8 nucleotides matching TRBD1. Germline CDR1 is MDHEN and CDR2 is SYDVKM. V lost 2 bases and J lost 2; bases outside the gene matches: 8. CDR3 length: 17 amino acids. CDR3 loop: CASSLGRGPGPGNTIYF. Here the CDR3 DNA reads TGTGCCAGCAGTTTAGGCAGGGGGCCAGGGCCTGGAAACACCATATATTTT.

The rearrangement joins TRBV6-5 to TRBJ2-7; 7 nucleotides line up with TRBD2. The germline V gene encodes CDR1 MNHEY and CDR2 SVGAGI. The CDR3 spans 14 residues. The trim removed 4 bases at V and 6 bases at J, leaving 9 bases unmatched. DNA for the CDR3: TGTGCCAGCAGTTTCGCGGGGGTCCCCTCCGAGCAGTACTTC. Residues: CASSFAGVPSEQYF.

The rearrangement links TRBV29-1 to TRBJ2-3; D is perhaps TRBD2 (6 bases). CDR1 SQVTM and CDR2 ANQGSEA come from the germline V gene. Trimming took 7 bases from V and 2 from J, leaving 25 bases between them. CDR3 length: 17 residues. The CDR3 bases are TGCAGCGCCTCATTTAGAGGGAGGCTCCGAGTCACAGATACGCAGTATTTT. Protein sequence: CSASFRGRLRVTDTQYF.

The CDR3 spells CASSQDLTGNQPQHF. The CDR3 DNA is TGCGCCAGCAGCCAAGATCTTACAGGGAATCAGCCCCAGCATTTT. The chain uses TRBV4-1 and TRBJ1-5; the D gene is possibly TRBD1 (6 bases). The CDR3 sequence is 15 residues long. V gave up 0 bases and J gave up 4 bases, with 10 bases separating them. Per the germline V gene, CDR1 is MGHRA and CDR2 is YSYEKL.

The chain recombines TRBV15 with TRBJ2-5; D unclear. The ends were cut back, 0 bases at V and 5 bases at J, with 16 bases in the middle. The germline CDR1 and CDR2 sequences are LNHNV and YYDKDF (reference sequence). The CDR3 is 16 residues long. The CDR3 coding sequence is TGTGCCACCAGCAGAGATCTGGTGCAGGCCGTGGAGACCCAGTACTTC. Translation gives CATSRDLVQAVETQYF. Supplemented by reference TRBV15 and TRBJ2-5, the full variable domain reads DAMVIQNPRYQVTQFGKPVTLSCSQTLNHNVMYWYQQKSSQAPKLLFHYYDKDFNNEADTPDNFQSRRPNTSFCFLDIRSPGLGDTAMYLCATSRDLVQAVETQYFGPGTRLLVL.